This note documents a single TCR beta chain sequence. Its cognate antigen is unknown. In germline, CDR1 is MRHNA, CDR2 SNTAGT. Trimming at V came to 2 bases and at J to 7 bases, leaving 4 bases not matched to a gene. The CDR3 is 14 amino acids. TCRdb fed the RT-PCR reads into MiXCR, producing one record per CDR3 protein. Of some 640,000 distinct CDR3 sequences detected, around 13% appear once; the ten largest clones hold less than 9%. The data originate from a study of response to subunit inactivated influenza vaccine. Study results and caveats: The authors proposed limited new T cell recruitment per seasonal influenza vaccination.

The input for sequencing was PBMCs from blood, taken 14 days before vaccination. The clonotype originates from a man between 45 and 60 years old who received an inactivated influenza vaccine. The V call is TRBV6-4, the J call TRBJ2-1; the match to TRBD2 covers 8 bases. CDR3 amino acids: CASSDEAGANEQFF. The CDR3 coding sequence is TGTGCCAGCAGTGACGAAGCGGGAGCTAATGAGCAGTTCTTC.